These 31 T cell receptor beta chains were sequenced from one sample in a study of cytomegalovirus exposure and HLA in healthy donors. Sequenced by immunoSEQ multiplex PCR; TCRdb stores in-frame clones only, minus some. The data contain about 150,000 clones, more than 70% of them singletons. The specimen was PBMCs. Receptors originate from a human donor in good health.

The chain is built from TRBV28 and TRBJ2-5, with D unclear. The V end lost 6 bases, the J end lost 5 bases, and 10 bases lay between the germline ends. Germline-derived CDR1 and CDR2 are MDHEN and SYDVKM. The CDR3 sequence is 12 residues long. The CDR3 protein is CASSNPEETQYF. The CDR3 nucleotides are TGTGCCAGCAGCAACCCGGAGGAGACCCAGTACTTC.

This clone turned up a few times. The J gene is TRBJ2-1, the V gene TRBV19; the match to TRBD2 covers 11 bases. After removal of 3 bases from V and 3 bases from J, the junction contained 1 base not matched to a gene. The CDR3 consists of 15 residues. The germline V gene has CDR1 LNHDA and CDR2 SQIVND (reference sequence). The CDR3 loop reads CASSMTSGNYNEQFF. DNA for the CDR3: TGTGCCAGTAGTATGACTAGCGGGAACTACAATGAGCAGTTCTTC.

The chain joins TRBV2 to TRBJ1-6; 9 nucleotides line up with TRBD1. The CDR3 extends over 15 amino acids. Germline V CDR1 and CDR2: SNHLY, FYNNEI. With 5 bases clipped from V and 12 bases from J, the junction kept 11 bases outside the gene matches. CDR3 protein: CASSLMGQGEGPLHF. In nucleotides, the CDR3 is TGTGCCAGCAGTCTGATGGGACAGGGAGAAGGACCCCTCCACTTT.

The J gene is TRBJ2-2, the V gene TRBV6-6; 12 positions agree with TRBD2. Trimming cost V 7 bases and J 3 bases; bases outside gene matches: 6. The length of the CDR3 is 16 residues. In germline, CDR1 is MNHNY, CDR2 SVGAGI (reference sequence). The CDR3 nucleotides are TGTGCCAGCATCAACGGACTAGCGGGGCACACCGGGGAGCTGTTTTTT. This gives the protein CASINGLAGHTGELFF.

This rearrangement joins TRBV5-1 to TRBJ2-1; the D gene is possibly TRBD1 (5 bases). The CDR3 is 15 residues long. Germline V CDR1 and CDR2: SGHRS, YFSETQ. V lost 0 bases, J lost 8 bases, and 15 bases lay in between. CDR3 amino acids: CASSLALGRADEQFF. The CDR3 bases are TGCGCCAGCAGCTTGGCTCTCGGCAGGGCTGATGAGCAGTTCTTC. Drawing the rest from reference TRBV5-1 and TRBJ2-1, the complete variable domain is KAGVTQTPRYLIKTRGQQVTLSCSPISGHRSVSWYQQTPGQGLQFLFEYFSETQRNKGNFPGRFSGRQFSNSRSEMNVSTLELGDSALYLCASSLALGRADEQFFGPGTRLTVL.

The rearrangement joins TRBV6-1 to TRBJ2-7; 10 nucleotides agree with TRBD2. CDR1 and CDR2 (germline): MNHNS, SASEGT. V lost 4 bases and J lost 0; bases outside the gene matches: 12. The CDR3 is 18 amino acids. The CDR3: CASSVKLAGNTGSYEQYF. CDR3 sequence (DNA): TGTGCCAGCAGTGTGAAACTAGCGGGGAATACGGGCTCCTACGAGCAGTACTTC.

This rearrangement joins TRBV28 to TRBJ2-7; 7 positions agree with TRBD2. V trimming: 4 bases; J trimming: 2 bases; junction bases outside the gene matches: 11. The CDR3 totals 16 residues. Germline V gives CDR1 MDHEN, CDR2 SYDVKM. CDR3 bases: TGTGCCAGCAGTTCCCTCGCCGGGACTAAAGCCTACGAGCAGTACTTC. Its protein product is CASSSLAGTKAYEQYF.

This clone has just one count. The V gene is TRBV25-1, the J gene TRBJ2-1, with TRBD1 matching over 11 bases. The CDR3 covers 15 residues. With V trimmed by 5 bases and J by 10 bases, 10 bases remained unmatched. Germline-derived CDR1 and CDR2 are MGHDK and SYGVNS. CDR3 in DNA: TGTGCCAGCAGTTCACCCGGGACAGGGGGTTCCGAGCAGTTCTTC. Amino acid sequence: CASSSPGTGGSEQFF.

The chain is built from TRBV27 and TRBJ1-1; the match to TRBD1 covers 8 bases. With 8 bases clipped from V and 0 bases from J, the junction kept 5 bases outside the gene matches. This CDR3 is built from 14 residues. The V gene's germline CDR1 is MNHEY and CDR2 SMNVEV (reference sequence). CDR3 nucleotides: TGTGCCAGCCAGGACAGGGCAATGAACACTGAAGCTTTCTTT. Its translation is CASQDRAMNTEAFF.

The chain employs TRBV7-9 and TRBJ1-5; no clear D gene. V lost 6 bases to trimming and J lost 3 bases, with 24 bases between them. The CDR3 totals 18 residues. CDR1 is SEHNR and CDR2 is FQNEAQ in the germline V gene (reference sequence). The CDR3 is CASSRRTVLSPPNQPQHF. CDR3 DNA sequence: TGTGCCAGCAGTCGAAGGACTGTGCTGAGTCCCCCCAATCAGCCCCAGCATTTT.

J is TRBJ1-3 and V is TRBV27; no firm D call. Germline CDR1 and CDR2: MNHEY and SMNVEV (reference sequence). This CDR3 spans 18 amino acids. V gave up 5 bases and J gave up 0 bases, with 20 bases separating them. In nucleotides, the CDR3 is TGTGCCAGCAGTGCGCTCAATCACGGGGAAAGCTCTGGAAACACCATATATTTT. It codes for CASSALNHGESSGNTIYF.

This clone was seen once. The rearrangement joins TRBV10-2 to TRBJ2-3; 8 nucleotides match TRBD1. CDR3 length: 13 amino acids. Germline trimming cut 6 bases from V and 5 bases from J; bases unmatched to any gene: 4. Germline-derived CDR1 and CDR2 are WSHSY and SAAADI. CDR3 DNA sequence: TGCGCCAGCAGGGACAGGGATAAAGATACGCAGTATTTT. It translates to CASRDRDKDTQYF.

V usage is TRBV7-2 and J usage is TRBJ2-1; 11 positions match TRBD2. Trimming removed 3 bases from V and 6 bases from J; junction bases left unmatched: 4. Per the germline V gene, CDR1 is SGHTA and CDR2 is FQGNSA. This CDR3 has 15 residues. The CDR3 protein is CASSLVAGGRNEQFF. In DNA form, the CDR3 reads TGTGCCAGCAGCTTGGTAGCGGGGGGGCGCAATGAGCAGTTCTTC.

The genes are TRBV18 and TRBJ1-1; 7 bases fit TRBD1. Germline lookup yields CDR1 KGHSH and CDR2 LQKENI. The junction had 9 bases not matched to a gene; V was cut back by 1 base and J by 4 bases. The CDR3 has 16 amino acids. The CDR3 protein is CASSPRVAAGGTEAFF. CDR3 nucleotide sequence: TGTGCCAGCTCACCACGGGTGGCGGCAGGGGGCACTGAAGCTTTCTTT.

CDR3 residues: CASSRDSNTEAFF. The CDR3, as DNA: TGTGCCAGCAGCCGGGACAGCAACACTGAAGCTTTCTTT. The chain carries TRBV7-8 and TRBJ1-1, with 7 bases fitting TRBD1. The CDR3 spans 13 residues. Germline loops: CDR1 SGHVS, CDR2 FQNEAQ. The V and J ends lost 5 bases and 2 bases, in that order; junction bases with no gene match: 2.

DNA for the CDR3: TGTGCCAGCAGAGACTTCGGGACAGATGGCTACACCTTC. Translating gives CASRDFGTDGYTF. This chain links TRBV7-9 with TRBJ1-2; TRBD1 matches 7 bases. Germline-derived CDR1 and CDR2 are SEHNR and FQNEAQ (reference sequence). V shed 6 bases and J 6 bases; nucleotides not matched to a gene: 7. CDR3 size: 13 residues. Together with reference TRBV7-9 and TRBJ1-2, the CDR3 gives the full variable domain: DTGVSQNPRHKITKRGQNVTFRCDPISEHNRLYWYRQTLGQGPEFLTYFQNEAQLEKSRLLSDRFSAERPKGSFSTLEIQRTEQGDSAMYLCASRDFGTDGYTFGSGTRLTVV.

The table lists this clone with a few counts. This sequence joins TRBV13 and TRBJ2-7; TRBD1 agrees at 10 bases. V was clipped by 3 bases and J by 6 bases; unmatched bases: 2. The germline gives CDR1 PRHDT, CDR2 FYEKMQ (reference sequence). This CDR3 comprises 13 residues. CDR3 in amino acids: CASSFGQGGEQYF. The CDR3 nucleotides are TGTGCCAGCAGCTTCGGACAGGGGGGCGAGCAGTACTTC.

J is TRBJ1-1 and V is TRBV5-1; TRBD1 is a possible D gene (6 bases). Germline CDR1 SGHRS, CDR2 YFSETQ. V lost 2 bases and J lost 0, with 11 bases in between. The CDR3 runs 15 residues. For the CDR3, the DNA is TGCGCCAGCAGCTTTGTAACAGGGATGAACACTGAAGCTTTCTTT. As protein: CASSFVTGMNTEAFF.

The chain uses TRBV28 and TRBJ2-7, with 11 bases matching TRBD2. With V trimmed by 5 bases and J by 2 bases, 11 bases remained unmatched. The CDR3 contains 17 residues. Germline CDR1 is MDHEN and CDR2 is SYDVKM. The chain's CDR3 is CASSGMLTSGSAYEQYF. As DNA, the CDR3 is TGTGCCAGCAGTGGGATGCTAACTAGCGGGAGCGCCTACGAGCAGTACTTC.

The rearrangement links TRBV11-2 to TRBJ1-1; D perhaps matches TRBD1 (6 bases). Trimming took 3 bases from V and 13 from J, leaving 15 bases between them. Germline V gives CDR1 SGHAT, CDR2 FQNNGV. CDR3 size: 12 residues. CDR3 nucleotide sequence: TGTGCCAGCAGCTTCCTGGACAGTCACATTTTCTTT. Amino acid sequence: CASSFLDSHIFF.

The CDR3 sequence is CAIKTSPQVHEQYF. The CDR3 DNA is TGTGCCATCAAGACTAGCCCCCAGGTCCACGAGCAGTACTTC. This chain connects TRBV10-3 to TRBJ2-7; TRBD2 agrees at 7 bases. V lost 7 bases and J lost 5; bases outside the gene matches: 11. The CDR3 has 14 residues. Germline loops: CDR1 ENHRY, CDR2 SYGVKD.

This sequence joins TRBV5-1 and TRBJ2-3; D unresolved. CDR1 is SGHRS and CDR2 is YFSETQ in the germline V gene. V gave up 0 bases and J gave up 1 base, with 15 bases separating them. This CDR3 is built from 17 residues. The CDR3 DNA follows: TGCGCCAGCAGCTTGGCCGCGACGCCCCAGGGCACAGATACGCAGTATTTT. Encoded protein: CASSLAATPQGTDTQYF.

V and J are TRBV9 and TRBJ2-1, with TRBD2 matching over 7 bases. CDR3 length: 15 residues. The V gene's germline CDR1 is SGDLS and CDR2 YYNGEE. V trimming: 1 base; J trimming: 0 bases; junction bases outside the gene matches: 1. The CDR3 region is CASSVTGGSYNEQFF. The CDR3 region has the DNA TGTGCCAGCAGCGTAACGGGAGGCTCCTACAATGAGCAGTTCTTC. Drawing the rest from reference TRBV9 and TRBJ2-1, the complete variable domain is DSGVTQTPKHLITATGQRVTLRCSPRSGDLSVYWYQQSLDQGLQFLIQYYNGEERAKGNILERFSAQQFPDLHSELNLSSLELGDSALYFCASSVTGGSYNEQFFGPGTRLTVL.

This clone was counted between two and nine times. The chain links TRBV7-8 to TRBJ2-2; tentative D call: TRBD2 (6 bases). Germline lookup yields CDR1 SGHVS and CDR2 FQNEAQ. CDR3 length: 16 amino acids. V gave up 0 bases and J gave up 7 bases, with 15 bases separating them. CDR3 nucleotide sequence: TGTGCCAGCAGCTTAGCGAGCCTAGTCGGGGGCGGGGAGCTGTTTTTT. Residues: CASSLASLVGGGELFF.

The chain joins TRBV5-1 to TRBJ2-5; D remains ambiguous. CDR1 SGHRS and CDR2 YFSETQ come from the germline V gene. The ends were cut back, 0 bases at V and 3 bases at J, with 3 bases in the middle. This CDR3 contains 12 residues. This chain's CDR3 is CASSLDKETQYF. In nucleotides, the CDR3 is TGCGCCAGCAGCTTGGATAAAGAGACCCAGTACTTC.

This clone appeared once. The chain couples TRBV7-9 to TRBJ2-7; no definite D call. Germline values: CDR1 SEHNR, CDR2 FQNEAQ (reference sequence). The CDR3 runs 14 residues. V was cut by 5 bases and J by 2 bases, with 13 bases left in between. The CDR3 DNA reads TGTGCCAGCAGCCTGTACGGCACAGCCTACGAGCAGTACTTC. This encodes CASSLYGTAYEQYF.

The CDR3 DNA follows: TGTGCCATCAGTGAAGCGGGCTCTTACTATGGCTACACCTTC. Its translation: CAISEAGSYYGYTF. This rearrangement joins TRBV10-3 to TRBJ1-2, with D hard to call. Germline V CDR1 and CDR2: ENHRY, SYGVKD. The CDR3 length is 14 residues. Trimming took off 3 bases at V and 3 bases at J, with 11 bases between the two ends.

The V call is TRBV5-6, the J call TRBJ2-5; 10 bases are a match to TRBD2. The V gene's germline CDR1 is SGHDT and CDR2 YYEEEE. V lost 0 bases to trimming and J lost 7 bases; unmatched junction nucleotides: 6. This CDR3 spans 15 amino acids. The CDR3 reads CASSLGSGGAGTQYF. CDR3 nucleotide sequence: TGTGCCAGCAGCTTGGGGAGCGGGGGGGCCGGGACCCAGTACTTC.

In regard to this clone: This CDR3 is also generated by other DNA sequences in the sample. The genes are TRBV9 and TRBJ2-1; TRBD2 might be the D (5 bases). V was clipped by 1 base and J by 0 bases, with 8 bases between them. From germline, CDR1 is SGDLS and CDR2 YYNGEE. This CDR3 comprises 15 residues. The CDR3 loop reads CASSVSGISYNEQFF. DNA of the CDR3: TGTGCCAGCAGCGTATCGGGGATCTCCTACAATGAGCAGTTCTTC.

This chain joins TRBV18 and TRBJ2-1, with a possible D match to TRBD1 (5 bases). The CDR3 extends over 16 amino acids. Between the trimmed V and J ends, which lost 4 bases and 3 bases, there was a span of 16 bases. Germline CDR1 reads KGHSH; CDR2 reads LQKENI. The CDR3 loop reads CASSLLTVRRYNEQFF. The CDR3 DNA reads as TGTGCCAGCTCACTACTGACAGTGAGACGCTACAATGAGCAGTTCTTC.

J is TRBJ2-1 and V is TRBV9, with D perhaps matching TRBD2 (6 bases). The germline V gene encodes CDR1 SGDLS and CDR2 YYNGEE. The CDR3 covers 16 residues. The V gene lost 0 bases and the J gene lost 4 bases, with 14 bases spanning the gap. The CDR3 region is CASSVGGGVSYNEQFF. CDR3 in DNA: TGTGCCAGCAGCGTAGGTGGCGGGGTATCGTACAATGAGCAGTTCTTC.